These 28 T cell receptor beta chains came from one sample sequenced in a study of blood T cell repertoires in COVID-19. Data came from immunoSEQ multiplex PCR; TCRdb stores just in-frame clones and leaves some out. The profile shows just under 45,000 clones, 88% of them singletons. Material for sequencing was peripheral blood. The receptors derive from a woman aged 40-49 years with acute or convalescent COVID-19.

This clone occurred once. The chain combines TRBV5-1 with TRBJ2-7; D possibly corresponds to TRBD2 (5 bases). CDR1 SGHRS and CDR2 YFSETQ come from the germline V gene. The V gene lost 0 bases and the J gene lost 5 bases, with 9 bases spanning the gap. The CDR3 is made up of 13 amino acids. The CDR3, as DNA: TGCGCCAGCAGCTTGGTTGAGGGCAACGAGCAGTACTTC. Residues: CASSLVEGNEQYF.

The CDR3 loop is CASSLQGAYEQYF. The CDR3 nucleotides read TGTGCCAGCAGCCTACAGGGCGCCTACGAGCAGTACTTC. The gene calls are TRBV5-6 and TRBJ2-7, with D maybe TRBD1 (6 bases). Germline CDR1 reads SGHDT; CDR2 reads YYEEEE. The CDR3 covers 13 residues. Trimming stripped 4 bases from V and 2 bases from J, with 10 bases between.

The CDR3 DNA reads TGTGCCAGCAGCTTTCCGAGGAAGGAAGGAACCTACGAGCAGTACTTC. This encodes CASSFPRKEGTYEQYF. The chain has TRBV27 and TRBJ2-7; D not resolved. V was clipped by 6 bases and J by 2 bases, with 20 bases between them. The CDR3 is made up of 16 amino acids. In germline, CDR1 is MNHEY, CDR2 SMNVEV (reference sequence).

CDR3 nucleotide sequence: TGCGCCAGCAGCCCAAATCCCCCGGGGCAGGGGGTCTTTTATACGCAGTATTTT. The encoded protein is CASSPNPPGQGVFYTQYF. The chain links TRBV4-3 to TRBJ2-3; 7 nucleotides agree with TRBD1. The V gene end was trimmed by 4 bases and the J gene end by 7 bases; junction bases not matched to a gene: 20. This CDR3 is 18 amino acids long. CDR1 and CDR2 from the germline V gene are LGHNA and YSLEER.

This clone was seen a handful of times. CDR3 region: CASSSPLSSYNSPLHF. In DNA form, the CDR3 reads TGTGCCAGCAGTTCTCCTCTTAGCTCCTATAATTCACCCCTCCACTTT. V gene TRBV28 combines with J gene TRBJ1-6; no clear D. CDR3 length equals 16 residues. The germline V and J ends were trimmed by 4 bases and 0 bases, with 10 bases remaining between them. Germline V gene sequence: CDR1 MDHEN, CDR2 SYDVKM. Complete variable domain (other parts from reference TRBV28 and TRBJ1-6): DVKVTQSSRYLVKRTGEKVFLECVQDMDHENMFWYRQDPGLGLRLIYFSYDVKMKEKGDIPEGYSVSREKKERFSLILESASTNQTSMYLCASSSPLSSYNSPLHFGNGTRLTVT.

The genes are TRBV5-1 and TRBJ2-7, with a possible D match to TRBD2 (7 bases). The germline gives CDR1 SGHRS, CDR2 YFSETQ. CDR3 length: 15 amino acids. V lost 0 bases and J lost 2, with 12 bases in between. Here the CDR3 DNA reads TGCGCCAGCAGCTTGGGAGGGGGGGACGCCTACGAGCAGTACTTC. Amino acids: CASSLGGGDAYEQYF.

This chain joins TRBV12-3 or TRBV12-4 and TRBJ1-4; 11 positions agree with TRBD1. This CDR3 is built from 12 residues. J gave up 8 bases and V 8 bases, and 1 base lay outside the gene matches. CDR3 in amino acids: CASGTGGEKLFF. The CDR3 coding sequence is TGTGCCAGCGGGACAGGGGGGGAAAAACTGTTTTTT.

The rearrangement uses TRBV7-9 and TRBJ1-3, with D hard to call. V was clipped by 4 bases and J by 0 bases, with 13 bases between them. The CDR3 is 16 amino acids. CDR1 and CDR2 from the germline V gene are SEHNR and FQNEAQ (reference sequence). CDR3 sequence: CASSSLRATSGNTIYF. CDR3 DNA: TGTGCCAGCAGCTCTCTACGAGCGACCTCTGGAAACACCATATATTTT.

This clone was seen only a few times. V usage is TRBV30 and J usage is TRBJ1-4, with TRBD1 matching over 7 bases. With 0 bases clipped from V and 5 bases from J, the junction kept 6 bases outside the gene matches. Per germline, CDR1 GTSNPN and CDR2 SVGIG (reference sequence). This CDR3 comprises 15 residues. The chain's CDR3 is CAWSVLQGKNEKLFF. DNA for the CDR3: TGTGCCTGGAGTGTACTACAGGGGAAGAATGAAAAACTGTTTTTT.

The chain joins TRBV5-1 to TRBJ2-7, with 8 bases that match TRBD2. Trimming took 2 bases from V and 0 from J; bases not matched to a gene: 4. This CDR3 spans 15 amino acids. Looked up from germline, CDR1 is SGHRS and CDR2 is YFSETQ. The CDR3 DNA sequence: TGCGCCAGCAGCTTTTCGGGAGGGAGCTCCTACGAGCAGTACTTC. Residues: CASSFSGGSSYEQYF.

The rearrangement joins TRBV7-8 to TRBJ1-3; TRBD1 might be the D (6 bases). The CDR3 is made up of 15 amino acids. The germline V and J ends were trimmed by 5 bases and 4 bases, with 15 bases remaining between them. From germline, CDR1 is SGHVS and CDR2 FQNEAQ. In DNA, the CDR3 is TGTGCCAGCAGCCTTACAGGGTCAGAGGGAAACACCATATATTTT. Translated, it gives CASSLTGSEGNTIYF.

The genes are TRBV7-8 and TRBJ1-4; no clear D. The CDR3 length is 16 residues. Germline loops: CDR1 SGHVS, CDR2 FQNEAQ. V was pared by 5 bases and J by 3 bases, with 16 bases between. The CDR3, as DNA: TGTGCCAGCAGCCGCCTCCTTCAGGCCCCTAATGAAAAACTGTTTTTT. It encodes CASSRLLQAPNEKLFF.

The chain joins TRBV28 to TRBJ1-1, with D hard to call. Germline V CDR1 and CDR2: MDHEN, SYDVKM. CDR3 length: 12 amino acids. The germline V and J ends were trimmed by 1 base and 5 bases, with 5 bases remaining between them. The DNA of the CDR3 is TGTGCCAGCAGTTTATCCAGGACTGAAGCTTTCTTT. It yields the protein CASSLSRTEAFF. The variable domain in full, with the rest retrieved from reference TRBV28 and TRBJ1-1, is DVKVTQSSRYLVKRTGEKVFLECVQDMDHENMFWYRQDPGLGLRLIYFSYDVKMKEKGDIPEGYSVSREKKERFSLILESASTNQTSMYLCASSLSRTEAFFGQGTRLTVV.

This chain links TRBV5-4 with TRBJ1-2; 8 nucleotides agree with TRBD1. Germline lookup yields CDR1 SGHNT and CDR2 YYREEE (reference sequence). CDR3 length: 15 residues. V shed 0 bases, J shed 2 bases, and the junction held 3 bases outside the gene matches. The CDR3 coding sequence is TGTGCCAGCAGCTTGGACAGGGGGGGCAACTATGGCTACACCTTC. Protein: CASSLDRGGNYGYTF.

This sequence joins TRBV28 and TRBJ2-7; 14 bases are shared with TRBD2. The trim removed 1 base at V and 3 bases at J, leaving 5 bases unmatched. Germline V CDR1 and CDR2: MDHEN, SYDVKM. This CDR3 comprises 17 residues. The CDR3 protein is CASSLLIGTSGSYEQYF. The CDR3 DNA is TGTGCCAGCAGTTTATTGATCGGGACTAGCGGGAGCTACGAGCAGTACTTC.

The chain uses TRBV6-2 or TRBV6-3 and TRBJ2-3; no clear D gene. Deletions cut 5 bases from V and 4 bases from J, with 7 bases between. The V gene's germline CDR1 is MNHEY and CDR2 SVGEGT. CDR3 size: 12 residues. CDR3 region: CASSQTADTQYF. CDR3 nucleotide sequence: TGTGCCAGCAGTCAAACGGCAGATACGCAGTATTTT.

The chain recombines TRBV19 with TRBJ2-6; 7 bases map to TRBD1. Germline V gene lookup returns CDR1 LNHDA and CDR2 SQIVND (reference sequence). This CDR3 region has 17 residues. Trimming took 3 bases from V and 1 from J; bases not matched to a gene: 6. For the CDR3, the DNA is TGTGCCAGTAGTATTGACAGGGATGCTTCTGGGGCCAACGTCCTGACTTTC. As protein: CASSIDRDASGANVLTF.

V is TRBV6-5 and J is TRBJ1-1; D not certain. The CDR3 is made up of 15 amino acids. V gave up 6 bases and J gave up 0 bases, with 14 bases separating them. Looked up from germline, CDR1 is MNHEY and CDR2 is SVGAGI. The CDR3 DNA is TGTGCCAGCAGATCAGATCGTACCATGAACACTGAAGCTTTCTTT. This translates into CASRSDRTMNTEAFF.

The chain combines TRBV29-1 with TRBJ2-5, with 7 bases fitting TRBD2. Germline V gene sequence: CDR1 SQVTM, CDR2 ANQGSEA. The CDR3 spans 12 residues. The junction had 0 bases not matched to a gene; V was cut back by 2 bases and J by 3 bases. The CDR3 here is CSVELAEETQYF. DNA of the CDR3: TGCAGCGTTGAACTAGCGGAAGAGACCCAGTACTTC. The whole variable domain, remainder taken from reference TRBV29-1 and TRBJ2-5, is SAVISQKPSRDICQRGTSLTIQCQVDSQVTMMFWYRQQPGQSLTLIATANQGSEATYESGFVIDKFPISRPNLTFSTLTVSNMSPEDSSIYLCSVELAEETQYFGPGTRLLVL.

V is TRBV27 and J is TRBJ1-1, with 7 bases lining up with TRBD1. The CDR3 length is 15 residues. Germline V CDR1 and CDR2: MNHEY, SMNVEV (reference sequence). V lost 5 bases, J lost 2 bases, and 8 bases stayed unmatched. CDR3 in amino acids: CASSTGTVVNTEAFF. The DNA for the CDR3 is TGTGCCAGCAGTACAGGGACAGTAGTTAACACTGAAGCTTTCTTT.

V and J are TRBV28 and TRBJ2-7, with D possibly matching TRBD2 (5 bases). The CDR3 length is 12 residues. Germline-derived CDR1 and CDR2 are MDHEN and SYDVKM. V shed 3 bases and J shed 3 bases, with 6 bases lying between them. The CDR3 nucleotides read TGTGCCAGCAGTTTTGGGAGCTACGAGCAGTACTTC. This encodes CASSFGSYEQYF.

J is TRBJ2-1 and V is TRBV3-1 (or the pseudogene TRBV3-2); 11 positions match TRBD2. The CDR3 consists of 13 residues. V dropped 2 bases and J dropped 15; count of bases not matched to a gene: 6. Germline V gene lookup returns CDR1 LGHDT and CDR2 YNNKEL (reference sequence). Here the CDR3 reads CASSQTLAGALFF. CDR3 DNA: TGTGCCAGCAGCCAAACACTAGCGGGAGCACTGTTCTTC.

This rearrangement joins TRBV7-9 to TRBJ1-5; D is ambiguous. The ends were cut back, 2 bases at V and 0 bases at J, with 8 bases in the middle. Germline-derived CDR1 and CDR2 are SEHNR and FQNEAQ (reference sequence). This CDR3 is built from 15 residues. CDR3 nucleotide sequence: TGTGCCAGCAGCTTACCGGGGAATAGCAATCAGCCCCAGCATTTT. Protein product: CASSLPGNSNQPQHF.

The J gene is TRBJ1-6, the V gene TRBV7-2, with a possible D match to TRBD1 (5 bases). Trimming took 2 bases from V and 10 from J, leaving 15 bases between them. The length of the CDR3 is 15 residues. CDR1 SGHTA and CDR2 FQGNSA come from the germline V gene. CDR3: CASSLYPQGGSPLHF. Written as DNA, the CDR3 is TGTGCCAGCAGCTTATATCCTCAGGGAGGCTCACCCCTCCACTTT.

This chain links TRBV11-1 with TRBJ1-4; the D is unclear. The length of the CDR3 is 14 residues. V was trimmed by 6 bases and J by 5 bases, leaving 13 bases between them. Per germline, CDR1 SGHAT and CDR2 FQDESV (reference sequence). The CDR3 region has the DNA TGTGCCAGCAGGAGCGGCACCGGCAATGAAAAACTGTTTTTT. It specifies CASRSGTGNEKLFF. The full variable domain, in which reference TRBV11-1 and TRBJ1-4 provide the parts outside the CDR3, is EAEVAQSPRYKITEKSQAVAFWCDPISGHATLYWYRQILGQGPELLVQFQDESVVDDSQLPKDRFSAERLKGVDSTLKIQPAELGDSAMYLCASRSGTGNEKLFFGSGTQLSVL.

This chain connects TRBV7-9 to TRBJ2-7, with TRBD1 matching 7 bases. V was clipped by 3 bases and J by 2 bases; unmatched bases: 10. The length of the CDR3 is 16 residues. In germline, CDR1 is SEHNR, CDR2 FQNEAQ (reference sequence). The DNA of the CDR3 is TGTGCCAGCAGCTTCCCCCCGTTGGGACAGCCCTACGAGCAGTACTTC. Its translation: CASSFPPLGQPYEQYF.

V gene TRBV3-1 (or the pseudogene TRBV3-2) combines with J gene TRBJ1-2; TRBD1 matches 8 bases. CDR1 and CDR2 (germline): LGHDT, YNNKEL (reference sequence). V shed 3 bases and J 8 bases; nucleotides not matched to a gene: 8. The CDR3 is made up of 14 amino acids. CDR3: CASSQGIDRGGYTF. In DNA, the CDR3 is TGTGCCAGCAGCCAGGGAATCGACAGGGGCGGCTACACCTTC.

This rearrangement joins TRBV18 to TRBJ2-7; 7 bases agree with TRBD2. This CDR3 has 14 residues. Germline V lookup: CDR1 KGHSH, CDR2 LQKENI. The V and J ends lost 6 bases and 5 bases, in that order; junction bases with no gene match: 10. The CDR3 sequence is CASSPLGRGNEQYF. The DNA of the CDR3 is TGTGCCAGCTCCCCTTTGGGGCGGGGGAACGAGCAGTACTTC.